This T cell receptor (beta chain) comes out of a study of shared clonotypes between healthy human individuals. Germline loops: CDR1 SGHNT, CDR2 YYREEE (reference sequence). V shed 4 bases and J 1 base; nucleotides not matched to a gene: 5. The CDR3 spans 14 residues. Libraries were prepared by immunoSEQ multiplex PCR; TCRdb keeps only in-frame clonotypes and omits some of them. The profile covers over a million clones, with 78% appearing a single time and roughly 0.55% taken by the ten largest. The TCR sequence derives from a man between 18 and 29 years old in good health. Some clones in this sample may be carry-over from other donors' samples. The source material was memory CD4+ T cells from PBMCs. Subset indicated: CD45RA-negative fraction. This chain links TRBV5-4 with TRBJ2-7; TRBD2 matches at 7 bases. CDR3: CASSQDGRSYEQYF. The CDR3 DNA reads as TGTGCCAGCAGCCAGGACGGGAGGTCCTACGAGCAGTACTTC.